The 16 T cell receptor beta chains below come from one sample, sequenced in a study of CD8 T cells in Susac syndrome. Random hexamers served to reverse transcribe roughly 0.45 to 1 ug RNA. MiXCR was run by TCRdb on the immunoSEQ multiplex PCR reads, yielding one entry per CDR3 protein. The sample contains 67,000 or so distinct CDR3 sequences, around 93% of which appear only once. The sample consisted of CD4+ T cells from PBMCs. These TCRs come from a human donor with Susac syndrome.

V and J are TRBV28 and TRBJ2-7, with D tentatively TRBD2 (5 bases). The CDR3 totals 15 residues. The V gene's germline CDR1 is MDHEN and CDR2 SYDVKM. V was clipped by 5 bases and J by 4 bases, with 18 bases between them. The CDR3 DNA sequence: TGTGCCAGCAGTCCAGTCCCCTCGGGATCGTACGAGCAGTACTTC. Protein sequence: CASSPVPSGSYEQYF.

The chain carries TRBV20-1 and TRBJ2-3; 11 bases fit TRBD2. CDR3 size: 16 residues. V lost 3 bases and J lost 2; bases outside the gene matches: 7. Per the germline V gene, CDR1 is DFQATT and CDR2 is SNEGSKA (reference sequence). CDR3 nucleotide sequence: TGCAGTGCTAGTGCACGGACTAGCGGGTTCACAGATACGCAGTATTTT. This codes for CSASARTSGFTDTQYF.

The rearrangement joins TRBV7-3 to TRBJ1-1; TRBD1 aligns across 7 bases. The germline CDR1 and CDR2 sequences are SGHTA and FQGTGA. The V and J ends lost 0 bases and 11 bases, in that order; junction bases with no gene match: 6. This CDR3 spans 13 amino acids. The chain's CDR3 is CASSLTSTGSAFF. Written as DNA, the CDR3 is TGTGCCAGCAGCTTAACCTCGACAGGGTCGGCTTTCTTT.

The rearrangement joins TRBV20-1 to TRBJ2-3; 8 positions agree with TRBD2. V was pared by 3 bases and J by 0 bases, with 14 bases of the junction left unmatched. CDR1 is DFQATT, CDR2 SNEGSKA, per germline (reference sequence). CDR3 length: 18 residues. CDR3: CSASPPSGGATSTDTQYF. The CDR3 coding sequence is TGCAGTGCTAGCCCCCCCAGCGGGGGAGCAACTAGCACAGATACGCAGTATTTT.

This clonotype has more than one count but fewer than ten. The gene calls are TRBV5-1 and TRBJ2-7, with D perhaps TRBD1 (6 bases). Germline assignment: CDR1 SGHRS and CDR2 YFSETQ. The CDR3 covers 14 residues. The V gene lost 2 bases and the J gene lost 2 bases, with 11 bases spanning the gap. CDR3 bases: TGCGCCAGCAGCTTCCGGACAGATACCTACGAGCAGTACTTC. Its protein is CASSFRTDTYEQYF.

CDR3 DNA: TGTGCCAGTAGTATAGTTGGACAGTTCAATCAGCCCCAGCATTTT. Protein: CASSIVGQFNQPQHF. The chain joins TRBV19 to TRBJ1-5, with a tentative D call TRBD1 (6 bases). The germline V gene encodes CDR1 LNHDA and CDR2 SQIVND (reference sequence). The CDR3 spans 15 residues. Between the trimmed V and J ends, which lost 1 base and 3 bases, there was a span of 10 bases. Full variable domain (remainder filled in from reference TRBV19 and TRBJ1-5): DGGITQSPKYLFRKEGQNVTLSCEQNLNHDAMYWYRQDPGQGLRLIYYSQIVNDFQKGDIAEGYSVSREKKESFPLTVTSAQKNPTAFYLCASSIVGQFNQPQHFGDGTRLSIL.

This chain joins TRBV10-2 and TRBJ2-7; TRBD2 is a possible D gene (5 bases). The CDR3 is 14 residues long. Per germline, CDR1 WSHSY and CDR2 SAAADI. The V and J ends lost 6 bases and 2 bases respectively, with 14 bases between them. The CDR3 loop reads CASSPQTIAYEQYF. The CDR3 DNA reads TGCGCCAGCAGCCCTCAGACTATCGCCTACGAGCAGTACTTC.

The rearrangement joins TRBV3-1 to TRBJ2-3; D uncertain. Germline V gene sequence: CDR1 LGHDT, CDR2 YNNKEL (reference sequence). Trimming removed 4 bases from V and 1 base from J, with 6 bases in between. The CDR3 totals 13 residues. The CDR3 DNA sequence: TGTGCCAGCAGCCCCGATCGCACAGATACGCAGTATTTT. It encodes CASSPDRTDTQYF.

The chain couples TRBV6-1 to TRBJ1-6; tentative D call: TRBD1 (5 bases). Germline V lookup: CDR1 MNHNS, CDR2 SASEGT. With 6 bases removed from V and 0 bases from J, the gap between germline ends came to 15 bases. This CDR3 has 17 residues. The CDR3 protein is CASSSWGGSSYNSPLHF. The CDR3 region has the DNA TGTGCCAGCAGCTCCTGGGGGGGAAGCTCCTATAATTCACCCCTCCACTTT.

The genes are TRBV5-5 and TRBJ2-3; D is uncertain. V gave up 1 base and J gave up 4 bases, with 7 bases separating them. CDR3 length: 13 residues. Looked up from germline, CDR1 is SGHKS and CDR2 is YYEKEE (reference sequence). The CDR3 nucleotides read TGTGCCAGCAGCTTGCATGCAGCAGATACGCAGTATTTT. It codes for CASSLHAADTQYF. The full variable domain, its missing parts supplied by reference TRBV5-5 and TRBJ2-3, is DAGVTQSPTHLIKTRGQQVTLRCSPISGHKSVSWYQQVLGQGPQFIFQYYEKEERGRGNFPDRFSARQFPNYSSELNVNALLLGDSALYLCASSLHAADTQYFGPGTRLTVL.

The chain employs TRBV5-1 and TRBJ2-1; 9 bases agree with TRBD2. Germline V gene data show CDR1 as SGHRS and CDR2 as YFSETQ. Unmatched junction bases numbered 9, after V lost 2 bases and J lost 0 bases. The CDR3 runs 18 residues. CDR3 bases: TGCGCCAGCAGCTTTCCTAGCGGGGTCCTCAGCTCCTACAATGAGCAGTTCTTC. It translates to CASSFPSGVLSSYNEQFF.

The genes are TRBV19 and TRBJ1-4; no firm D call. The ends were cut back, 4 bases at V and 6 bases at J, with 9 bases in the middle. Germline lookup yields CDR1 LNHDA and CDR2 SQIVND (reference sequence). The CDR3 is 13 residues long. DNA of the CDR3: TGTGCCAGTAGTAAAGGGATCGATGAAAAACTGTTTTTT. Amino acids: CASSKGIDEKLFF.

The chain recombines TRBV7-2 with TRBJ1-4; D perhaps matches TRBD1 (5 bases). The CDR3 sequence is 15 residues long. V was trimmed by 5 bases and J by 7 bases, leaving 17 bases between them. CDR1 is SGHTA and CDR2 is FQGNSA in the germline V gene. The CDR3 DNA is TGTGCCAGCAGCGCGTACAGGCGGGCTGGTGAAAAACTGTTTTTT. It encodes CASSAYRRAGEKLFF.

In this sample, this clonotype turned up once. The rearrangement links TRBV30 to TRBJ2-1; possibly TRBD2 for D (6 bases). The CDR3 runs 16 residues. Trimming shortened V by 3 bases and J by 6 bases, and 21 bases separated the two germline ends. Germline-derived CDR1 and CDR2 are GTSNPN and SVGIG (reference sequence). As DNA, the CDR3 is TGTGCCTGGAGCGCCCCGGGACCTCGGGAGTCCAATGAGCAGTTCTTC. Residues: CAWSAPGPRESNEQFF.

This chain connects TRBV29-1 to TRBJ2-1; D not certain. V lost 5 bases to trimming and J lost 8 bases, with 22 bases between them. This CDR3 has 15 amino acids. Germline lookup yields CDR1 SQVTM and CDR2 ANQGSEA. The CDR3 is CSVTLAGQATHEQFF. The CDR3 DNA reads as TGCAGCGTTACCTTGGCAGGTCAGGCAACCCATGAGCAGTTCTTC.

CDR3: CASSRDRVKNEQFF. CDR3 sequence (DNA): TGTGCCAGCAGCCGGGACAGGGTTAAGAATGAGCAGTTCTTC. The chain carries TRBV6-5 and TRBJ2-1, with 9 bases fitting TRBD1. This CDR3 is built from 14 residues. Per germline, CDR1 MNHEY and CDR2 SVGAGI. V trimming: 6 bases; J trimming: 7 bases; junction bases outside the gene matches: 7.